Each of the 27 T cell receptor beta chains below was sequenced from the same sample in a study of T cells after yellow fever vaccination. TCRdb passed the 5' RACE reads through MiXCR, listing each CDR3 protein once. The data show 45,000 to 60,000 distinct CDR3 sequences, with approximately 5.7% seen just once and about 28% held by the top ten. The sample in question was PBMCs, either bulk or a sorted T-cell subset (CD4+, CD8+, memory, or dextramer-sorted; not recorded which), obtained on the day of the yellow fever booster vaccination. All receptors derive from a man aged 18 to 35 who received the YFV17D yellow fever vaccine.

This clonotype was seen at least ten times. The chain employs TRBV28 and TRBJ2-7; D is possibly TRBD2 (6 bases). Trimming shortened V by 5 bases and J by 3 bases, and 14 bases separated the two germline ends. CDR1 and CDR2 (germline): MDHEN, SYDVKM. The CDR3 runs 14 residues. The CDR3 coding sequence is TGTGCCAGCAGTGACCTTGTGGACTACTACGAGCAGTACGTC. This sequence encodes CASSDLVDYYEQYV.

There are a few counts of this clonotype. The chain combines TRBV24-1 with TRBJ2-2; 15 bases align to TRBD2. CDR1 KGHDR and CDR2 SFDVKD come from the germline V gene. This CDR3 is 17 amino acids long. Trimming removed 7 bases from V and 0 bases from J; junction bases left unmatched: 2. In nucleotides, the CDR3 is TGTGCCACCAGCGGGACTAGCGGGGGGACGAACACCGGGGAGCTGTTTTTT. Protein sequence: CATSGTSGGTNTGELFF.

This clonotype showed up just a few times. This chain uses TRBV5-4 with TRBJ2-3; possibly TRBD1 for D (6 bases). The CDR3 covers 16 residues. Germline CDR1 is SGHNT and CDR2 is YYREEE (reference sequence). The ends were cut back, 2 bases at V and 6 bases at J, with 19 bases in the middle. CDR3 residues: CASSLLDRRGTDTQYF. DNA for the CDR3: TGTGCCAGCAGCTTACTAGACAGGCGAGGTACCGATACGCAGTATTTT.

This clonotype has at least ten counts. The rearrangement joins TRBV11-1 to TRBJ2-1; 14 bases fit TRBD2. Germline V gives CDR1 SGHAT, CDR2 FQDESV (reference sequence). There are 16 residues in the CDR3. V lost 5 bases to trimming and J lost 7 bases; unmatched junction nucleotides: 7. The CDR3 coding sequence is TGTGCCAGCAGCACCGCCGGGACTAGCGGGAGTAATGAGCAGTTCTTC. It yields the protein CASSTAGTSGSNEQFF.

The sample holds many counts of this clonotype. The CDR3: CASSQWGLETQYF. The CDR3 region has the DNA TGCGCCAGCAGCCAGTGGGGTCTGGAGACCCAGTACTTC. The chain recombines TRBV4-1 with TRBJ2-5; the D is unclear. This CDR3 spans 13 amino acids. The germline CDR1 and CDR2 sequences are MGHRA and YSYEKL. V was clipped by 3 bases and J by 5 bases, with 10 bases between them.

This clonotype has only a few counts. The chain couples TRBV20-1 to TRBJ2-3; 8 bases are shared with TRBD2. CDR1 DFQATT and CDR2 SNEGSKA come from the germline V gene (reference sequence). The length of the CDR3 is 16 residues. V was clipped by 5 bases and J by 0 bases; unmatched bases: 10. In nucleotides, the CDR3 is TGCAGTGCTCACCGAAGCGGGGGACCTAGCACAGATACGCAGTATTTT. It specifies CSAHRSGGPSTDTQYF.

This clonotype was found many times. The chain couples TRBV7-9 to TRBJ2-7; D may be TRBD1 (6 bases). Germline CDR1 and CDR2: SEHNR and FQNEAQ (reference sequence). The length of the CDR3 is 12 residues. With 0 bases removed from V and 6 bases from J, the gap between germline ends came to 6 bases. The CDR3 here is CASSLAGAEQYV. CDR3 nucleotide sequence: TGTGCCAGCAGCTTAGCGGGGGCCGAGCAGTACGTC.

The chain links TRBV6-2 or TRBV6-3 to TRBJ1-1; D unresolved. The CDR3 spans 15 residues. CDR1 and CDR2 (germline): MNHEY, SVGEGT. Trimming removed 0 bases from V and 1 base from J, with 9 bases in between. Written as DNA, the CDR3 is TGTGCCAGCAGTTACTCGAAGGGTTGGAACACTGAAGCTTTCTTT. Translated, it gives CASSYSKGWNTEAFF.

This clonotype has more than one count but fewer than ten. The chain combines TRBV6-1 with TRBJ1-5; D uncertain. This CDR3 is built from 16 residues. The V end lost 2 bases, the J end lost 4 bases, and 15 bases lay between the germline ends. Germline V gives CDR1 MNHNS, CDR2 SASEGT. CDR3 amino acids: CASSENSYSFNQPQHF. The CDR3 coding sequence is TGTGCCAGCAGTGAAAACAGTTACTCGTTTAATCAGCCCCAGCATTTT.

This clonotype was counted a few times. This chain connects TRBV19 to TRBJ1-1, with no clear D. This CDR3 contains 13 residues. The ends were cut back, 8 bases at V and 0 bases at J, with 10 bases in the middle. Germline assignment: CDR1 LNHDA and CDR2 SQIVND (reference sequence). The CDR3 DNA sequence: TGTGCCAGTTGGAAGTCTTTGAACACTGAAGCTTTCTTT. It is translated as CASWKSLNTEAFF.

This clonotype was recorded at least ten times. This chain joins TRBV10-3 and TRBJ2-3; 14 nucleotides agree with TRBD2. The CDR3 totals 15 residues. CDR1 ENHRY and CDR2 SYGVKD come from the germline V gene. With V trimmed by 10 bases and J by 4 bases, 7 bases remained unmatched. The chain's CDR3 is CASRLAGGLADTQYF. In nucleotides, the CDR3 is TGTGCCAGCCGACTAGCGGGGGGGCTCGCAGATACGCAGTATTTT.

The chain couples TRBV6-1 to TRBJ2-5; D not certain. From germline, CDR1 is MNHNS and CDR2 SASEGT. The CDR3 is 12 residues long. V dropped 7 bases and J dropped 5 bases, with 11 bases sitting between them. Here the CDR3 reads CASTFPEETQYF. The CDR3 bases are TGTGCCAGCACCTTCCCGGAGGAGACCCAGTACTTC.

In this sample, this clonotype turned up many times. The DNA for the CDR3 is TGTGCCAGCAGCTTAGGGGGGGATGGGAGTAGTAATCAGCCCCAGCATTTT. Protein product: CASSLGGDGSSNQPQHF. This sequence joins TRBV7-8 and TRBJ1-5; a weak D match, TRBD1 (5 bases). The V and J ends lost 1 base and 4 bases respectively, with 17 bases between them. This CDR3 comprises 17 residues. CDR1 is SGHVS and CDR2 is FQNEAQ in the germline V gene.

This chain joins TRBV7-9 and TRBJ1-3; 7 bases line up with TRBD1. CDR3 length equals 14 residues. Germline trimming cut 5 bases from V and 1 base from J; bases unmatched to any gene: 2. Germline-derived CDR1 and CDR2 are SEHNR and FQNEAQ (reference sequence). The CDR3 bases are TGTGCCAGCAGCACGGGACAGTCTGGAAACACCATATATTTT. Protein: CASSTGQSGNTIYF.

In this sample, this clonotype turned up a few times. This chain connects TRBV12-5 to TRBJ2-3; 11 bases line up with TRBD2. The CDR3 totals 18 residues. CDR1 LGHNT and CDR2 FRNRAP come from the germline V gene. Trimming cost V 4 bases and J 4 bases; bases outside gene matches: 13. This CDR3 reads CASGWMYSGGAGPDTQYF. CDR3 bases: TGTGCTAGTGGTTGGATGTATAGCGGGGGGGCCGGTCCAGATACGCAGTATTTT.

This clonotype was seen a handful of times. J is TRBJ2-1 and V is TRBV4-2; D possibly matches TRBD1 or TRBD2 (5 bases each). Germline V lookup: CDR1 LGHNA, CDR2 YNFKEQ. The V and J ends lost 0 bases and 8 bases respectively, with 14 bases between them. The length of the CDR3 is 15 residues. CDR3 amino acids: CASSQEGTPRDEQFF. Here the CDR3 DNA reads TGTGCCAGCAGCCAAGAGGGGACCCCTCGGGATGAGCAGTTCTTC.

Only a few counts were recorded for this clonotype. The gene calls are TRBV3-1 and TRBJ2-3; D uncertain. V gave up 4 bases and J gave up 0 bases, with 26 bases separating them. Germline V gene lookup returns CDR1 LGHDT and CDR2 YNNKEL (reference sequence). The CDR3 contains 20 residues. The CDR3 loop is CASSPSVGLIAEPSTDTQYF. The CDR3 bases are TGTGCCAGCAGCCCAAGCGTTGGCCTGATAGCTGAACCTAGCACAGATACGCAGTATTTT.

The rearrangement joins TRBV19 to TRBJ1-1; the D gene is possibly TRBD1 (6 bases). V gave up 10 bases and J gave up 3 bases, with 9 bases separating them. Germline V gene data show CDR1 as LNHDA and CDR2 as SQIVND (reference sequence). The CDR3 totals 11 residues. This CDR3 is CATQGYTEAFF. The CDR3 DNA sequence: TGTGCCACCCAGGGGTACACTGAAGCTTTCTTT. Drawing the rest from reference TRBV19 and TRBJ1-1, the complete variable domain is DGGITQSPKYLFRKEGQNVTLSCEQNLNHDAMYWYRQDPGQGLRLIYYSQIVNDFQKGDIAEGYSVSREKKESFPLTVTSAQKNPTAFYLCATQGYTEAFFGQGTRLTVV.

This chain connects TRBV5-6 to TRBJ2-2, with D maybe TRBD1 (6 bases). The ends were cut back, 2 bases at V and 4 bases at J, with 12 bases in the middle. The germline gives CDR1 SGHDT, CDR2 YYEEEE. This CDR3 spans 15 amino acids. The CDR3 nucleotides are TGTGCCAGCAGCTTTACCCCGGACAGCACCGGGGAGCTGTTTTTT. It codes for CASSFTPDSTGELFF.

This chain joins TRBV5-1 and TRBJ1-5, with 7 bases aligning to TRBD1. V trimming: 4 bases; J trimming: 2 bases; junction bases outside the gene matches: 6. The CDR3 runs to 15 residues. Germline values: CDR1 SGHRS, CDR2 YFSETQ. DNA for the CDR3: TGCGCCAGCAGCCTCCAGGGGGGTGGCAATCAGCCCCAGCATTTT. It yields the protein CASSLQGGGNQPQHF.

This clonotype was counted many times. V and J are TRBV29-1 and TRBJ1-2; D is ambiguous. This CDR3 is 14 amino acids long. V was clipped by 1 base and J by 8 bases, with 17 bases between them. Germline V gene sequence: CDR1 SQVTM, CDR2 ANQGSEA. CDR3 protein: CSVEGVDLLRGYTF. The CDR3 DNA follows: TGCAGCGTTGAAGGGGTCGACTTACTGAGGGGCTACACCTTC. Using reference TRBV29-1 and TRBJ1-2 for the parts outside the CDR3, the full variable domain is SAVISQKPSRDICQRGTSLTIQCQVDSQVTMMFWYRQQPGQSLTLIATANQGSEATYESGFVIDKFPISRPNLTFSTLTVSNMSPEDSSIYLCSVEGVDLLRGYTFGSGTRLTVV.

The genes are TRBV11-2 and TRBJ2-1, with 7 bases aligning to TRBD2. Germline CDR1 reads SGHAT; CDR2 reads FQNNGV. Trimming cost V 7 bases and J 8 bases; bases outside gene matches: 8. This CDR3 has 13 residues. The CDR3 DNA reads TGTGCCAGCAAAATGAGCGGGGTCTATGAGCAGTTCTTC. This gives the protein CASKMSGVYEQFF.

This clonotype was seen ten or more times. The chain has TRBV29-1 and TRBJ2-1, with TRBD1 as a possible D gene (5 bases). Trimming shortened V by 4 bases and J by 0 bases, and 10 bases separated the two germline ends. Germline V gene sequence: CDR1 SQVTM, CDR2 ANQGSEA. This CDR3 has 14 amino acids. This chain's CDR3 is CSVGGRSSYNEQFF. The CDR3 DNA follows: TGCAGCGTTGGGGGCCGTAGCTCCTACAATGAGCAGTTCTTC.

This clonotype was counted many times. This sequence joins TRBV7-9 and TRBJ2-3, with D perhaps TRBD1 or TRBD2 (5 bases each). V was trimmed by 5 bases and J by 3 bases, leaving 12 bases between them. Per germline, CDR1 SEHNR and CDR2 FQNEAQ (reference sequence). The length of the CDR3 is 14 residues. CDR3 sequence (DNA): TGTGCCAGCAGCCGGGACGTGGGGACAGATACGCAGTATTTT. This gives the protein CASSRDVGTDTQYF.

This clonotype has at least ten counts. V usage is TRBV29-1 and J usage is TRBJ2-2; D is perhaps TRBD1 (5 bases). This CDR3 region has 12 residues. Germline V gene lookup returns CDR1 SQVTM and CDR2 ANQGSEA. With 7 bases removed from V and 0 bases from J, the gap between germline ends came to 6 bases. CDR3 sequence (DNA): TGCAGCGGCAGGGCGAACACCGGGGAGCTGTTTTTT. This translates into CSGRANTGELFF.

This clonotype was seen repeatedly, ten times or more. The CDR3 is CSVDAGDGYTF. The CDR3 DNA sequence: TGCAGCGTTGATGCCGGGGACGGCTACACCTTC. This chain connects TRBV29-1 to TRBJ1-2; D possibly corresponds to TRBD1 (5 bases). The CDR3 has 11 amino acids. The ends were cut back, 3 bases at V and 8 bases at J, with 10 bases in the middle. Germline values: CDR1 SQVTM, CDR2 ANQGSEA. The full variable domain, rest sourced from reference TRBV29-1 and TRBJ1-2, is SAVISQKPSRDICQRGTSLTIQCQVDSQVTMMFWYRQQPGQSLTLIATANQGSEATYESGFVIDKFPISRPNLTFSTLTVSNMSPEDSSIYLCSVDAGDGYTFGSGTRLTVV.

This clonotype was counted many times. This rearrangement joins TRBV29-1 to TRBJ1-2, with D hard to call. The V end was cut by 3 bases, the J end by 3 bases, with 8 bases between. The germline gives CDR1 SQVTM, CDR2 ANQGSEA. The CDR3 has 12 residues. CDR3 sequence: CSVDLADYGYTF. In nucleotides, the CDR3 is TGCAGCGTTGATTTGGCCGACTATGGCTACACCTTC.